This TCR beta chain was found in a study of cytomegalovirus exposure and HLA in healthy donors. Study-level findings and limits: Investigators reported approximately 150 TCR beta chains as tied to cytomegalovirus.

The length of the CDR3 is 13 residues. V was clipped by 5 bases and J by 1 base; unmatched bases: 2. The V gene's germline CDR1 is SGHDT and CDR2 YYEEEE. Of note for this clone: Its antigen is currently unknown.

The PCR contained 60 Vbeta and 13 Jbeta primers. The data were produced by immunoSEQ multiplex PCR, yet TCRdb's version contains in-frame clones alone and is incomplete. The table shows 110,000 or so clones, with roughly 76% occurring only once. The source of this sequence is a woman in her 50s in good health and CMV-seropositive. Input material: PBMCs. This chain joins TRBV5-6 and TRBJ2-7; 8 bases line up with TRBD2. CDR3 nucleotide sequence: TGTGCCAGCAGTTTAGCGGGGTCCTACGAGCAGTACTTC. Its protein is CASSLAGSYEQYF.